These 26 T cell receptor beta chains share one sample of origin, sequenced in a study of blood T cell repertoires in COVID-19 (dated by TCRdb to about 2020). Library construction relied on the immunoSEQ multiplex PCR assay. TCRdb retrieved this table from immuneACCESS and kept in-frame rearrangements only. Not all clones are present; in checked studies, unresolved V genes account for under half, and no reason is known for the remainder. The sample table lists 250,000 or so clones, approximately 87% of them with a count of one. The ten largest clones represent approximately 6.2% of the sample. Sequencing input: peripheral blood. All receptors come from a man aged 55 to 70 with acute or convalescent COVID-19.

V is TRBV29-1 and J is TRBJ2-7, with TRBD2 matching over 7 bases. The CDR3 runs 13 residues. Germline lookup yields CDR1 SQVTM and CDR2 ANQGSEA. V lost 7 bases and J lost 5; bases outside the gene matches: 11. CDR3 DNA sequence: TGCAGCGCCGCGTGGGGGGGGACGGACGAGCAGTACTTC. It specifies CSAAWGGTDEQYF.

The chain couples TRBV18 to TRBJ2-5, with 13 bases matching TRBD2. The CDR3 has 21 amino acids. The V and J ends lost 3 bases and 2 bases, in that order; junction bases with no gene match: 18. CDR1 is KGHSH and CDR2 is LQKENI in the germline V gene. The CDR3 sequence is CASSPLRLAGGLSQGQETQYF. The CDR3 DNA reads TGTGCCAGCTCACCGCTTCGACTAGCGGGAGGTCTTAGCCAGGGGCAAGAGACCCAGTACTTC.

The chain employs TRBV25-1 and TRBJ2-7; 8 bases agree with TRBD1. CDR3 length: 14 residues. J lost 4 bases, V lost 1 base, and 3 bases had no gene match. CDR1 and CDR2 from the germline V gene are MGHDK and SYGVNS. In nucleotides, the CDR3 is TGTGCCAGCAGTGAATTGGACAGGGAGTACGAGCAGTACTTC. As protein: CASSELDREYEQYF.

With respect to this clone: The junction does not match germline at one end; this may be a read error. The chain couples TRBV7-7 to TRBJ2-7; 11 positions agree with TRBD2. The CDR3 consists of 16 residues. Germline lookup yields CDR1 SSHAT and CDR2 FNYEAQ (reference sequence). This CDR3 is CASSPHSGRAFSEQYF. For the CDR3, the DNA is TGTGCTAGCAGTCCCCATAGCGGGAGGGCCTTTAGCGAGCAGTACTTC.

This rearrangement joins TRBV5-4 to TRBJ1-6, with unresolved D. V was shortened by 5 bases and J by 8 bases, with 20 bases between the two germline ends. The CDR3 is 16 residues long. Germline V gene sequence: CDR1 SGHNT, CDR2 YYREEE (reference sequence). The CDR3 nucleotides read TGTGCCAGCAGTTCCCCTCAACTAGGGTTCCATTCACCCCTCCACTTT. Residues: CASSSPQLGFHSPLHF.

V gene TRBV12-3 or TRBV12-4 combines with J gene TRBJ2-7, with D perhaps matching TRBD2 (5 bases). Trimming cost V 8 bases and J 2 bases, with 13 bases left between them. This CDR3 region has 13 residues. The CDR3 protein is CASGRGRTYEQYF. For the CDR3, the DNA is TGTGCCAGCGGTCGAGGGAGAACCTACGAGCAGTACTTC.

The rearrangement links TRBV30 to TRBJ2-3; D remains ambiguous. Germline assignment: CDR1 GTSNPN and CDR2 SVGIG (reference sequence). Trimming pared 0 bases from V and 3 bases from J, leaving 7 bases between. The CDR3 runs to 13 residues. This CDR3 is CAWSVTGTDTQYF. CDR3 bases: TGTGCCTGGAGTGTCACCGGGACAGATACGCAGTATTTT.

CDR3 nucleotide sequence: TGTGCCAGCAGCCCGAGAGGGACTAGCGAAGGAGATACGCAGTATTTT. Its translation is CASSPRGTSEGDTQYF. The rearrangement joins TRBV9 to TRBJ2-3; 10 bases match TRBD2. J was trimmed by 5 bases and V by 4 bases; bases with no gene match: 10. Germline lookup yields CDR1 SGDLS and CDR2 YYNGEE. This CDR3 comprises 16 residues.

The CDR3 is CASSRPAVYEQYF. The CDR3 coding sequence is TGTGCCAGCAGCCGGCCGGCGGTGTACGAGCAGTACTTC. J is TRBJ2-7 and V is TRBV28, with D uncertain. The V end was cut by 6 bases, the J end by 4 bases, with 13 bases between. Germline V gene data show CDR1 as MDHEN and CDR2 as SYDVKM. The CDR3 contains 13 residues.

The V and J genes are TRBV30 and TRBJ1-6, with TRBD1 as a possible D gene (5 bases). Between the trimmed V and J ends, which lost 8 bases and 4 bases, there was a span of 12 bases. Germline V CDR1 and CDR2: GTSNPN, SVGIG (reference sequence). The CDR3 runs 13 residues. In nucleotides, the CDR3 is TGTGCCGGGGAGGGGCAGTATAATTCACCCCTCCACTTT. Its protein product is CAGEGQYNSPLHF.

This clone showed up just once. The chain uses TRBV19 and TRBJ2-1, with TRBD1 matching over 9 bases. J lost 2 bases, V lost 5 bases, and 4 bases had no gene match. From germline, CDR1 is LNHDA and CDR2 SQIVND (reference sequence). The CDR3 has 15 amino acids. The DNA of the CDR3 is TGTGCCAGTAGTCCAGGGACAGGGCCCTACAATGAGCAGTTCTTC. It specifies CASSPGTGPYNEQFF.

The chain links TRBV27 to TRBJ2-4; 7 nucleotides line up with TRBD2. Germline V lookup: CDR1 MNHEY, CDR2 SMNVEV (reference sequence). The CDR3 contains 16 residues. V gave up 0 bases and J gave up 8 bases; unmatched junction bases: 10. The CDR3 reads CASSLSAGALLYIQYF. CDR3 in DNA: TGTGCCAGCAGTTTATCGGCGGGAGCCCTGTTGTACATTCAGTACTTC.

This clone has a single count. The DNA of the CDR3 is TGTGCCAGCAGTCCCCCCGGGGCGGGAGAGGGACTCGGGGAGACCCAGTACTTC. Its translation: CASSPPGAGEGLGETQYF. This sequence joins TRBV6-6 and TRBJ2-5, with 7 bases matching TRBD2. With V trimmed by 5 bases and J by 5 bases, 20 bases remained unmatched. CDR3 length: 18 residues. The germline CDR1 and CDR2 sequences are MNHNY and SVGAGI (reference sequence).

This rearrangement joins TRBV5-8 to TRBJ2-5; 8 bases match TRBD1. Germline V gene data show CDR1 as SGHTS and CDR2 as YDEGEE. With V trimmed by 1 base and J by 5 bases, 4 bases remained unmatched. The CDR3 contains 14 residues. The CDR3 region is CASSLRTGQETQYF. CDR3 DNA sequence: TGTGCCAGCAGCTTGCGGACAGGGCAGGAGACCCAGTACTTC.

V and J are TRBV11-2 and TRBJ2-1; 8 nucleotides match TRBD1. Germline V gives CDR1 SGHAT, CDR2 FQNNGV. This CDR3 contains 15 residues. J lost 4 bases, V lost 1 base, and 3 bases had no gene match. CDR3 sequence (DNA): TGTGCCAGCAGCTTAGGGACAGGGATATACAATGAGCAGTTCTTC. Protein sequence: CASSLGTGIYNEQFF.

J is TRBJ1-5 and V is TRBV28, with a possible D match to TRBD1 (6 bases). The length of the CDR3 is 14 residues. From germline, CDR1 is MDHEN and CDR2 SYDVKM. The germline V and J ends were trimmed by 2 bases and 7 bases, with 12 bases remaining between them. CDR3 nucleotide sequence: TGTGCCAGCAGTTTAGGCCAGACAGGACAGCCCCAGCATTTT. Translating it yields CASSLGQTGQPQHF.

This clone was counted between two and nine times. CDR3 sequence reads: CASSVTVGLGSHEQFF. CDR3 in DNA: TGTGCCAGCAGTGTCACGGTAGGTCTAGGTAGCCATGAGCAGTTCTTC. The V and J genes are TRBV6-1 and TRBJ2-1, with D unresolved. The CDR3 sequence is 16 residues long. V lost 4 bases, J lost 8 bases, and 21 bases lay in between. Germline V gene lookup returns CDR1 MNHNS and CDR2 SASEGT.

The chain joins TRBV6-1 to TRBJ1-6, with a tentative D call TRBD1 (6 bases). The V end lost 1 base, the J end lost 8 bases, and 12 bases lay between the germline ends. The CDR3 is 15 residues long. Germline V lookup: CDR1 MNHNS, CDR2 SASEGT. The CDR3 here is CASSEVRGRDSPLHF. DNA of the CDR3: TGTGCCAGCAGTGAAGTGAGGGGGAGGGATTCACCCCTCCACTTT.

V is TRBV27 and J is TRBJ2-1; D might be TRBD1 (6 bases). With 3 bases removed from V and 6 bases from J, the gap between germline ends came to 15 bases. The CDR3 covers 15 residues. Germline CDR1 MNHEY, CDR2 SMNVEV (reference sequence). The CDR3 spells CASSLDSLGLNEQFF. The CDR3 bases are TGTGCCAGCAGTTTGGACAGCCTAGGCCTCAATGAGCAGTTCTTC.

The chain is built from TRBV5-1 and TRBJ2-3; 9 positions agree with TRBD1. The CDR3 is made up of 13 amino acids. Losses at the gene ends were 9 bases for V and 2 bases for J; bases not matched to a gene: 4. Looked up from germline, CDR1 is SGHRS and CDR2 is YFSETQ. CDR3 amino acids: CATGQGSTDTQYF. CDR3 nucleotides: TGCGCCACCGGACAGGGGTCCACAGATACGCAGTATTTT.

The chain couples TRBV9 to TRBJ1-1; D gene uncertain. The ends were cut back, 4 bases at V and 6 bases at J, with 13 bases in the middle. Germline CDR1 reads SGDLS; CDR2 reads YYNGEE. The CDR3 totals 13 residues. CDR3 in amino acids: CASSTGLSPEAFF. CDR3 in DNA: TGTGCCAGCAGCACTGGACTTAGCCCTGAAGCTTTCTTT.

The chain joins TRBV7-8 to TRBJ1-1; D uncertain. CDR3 length equals 15 residues. Trimming shortened V by 1 base and J by 1 base, and 10 bases separated the two germline ends. CDR1 SGHVS and CDR2 FQNEAQ come from the germline V gene. The CDR3 protein is CASSLVFPGNTEAFF. DNA for the CDR3: TGTGCCAGCAGCTTAGTTTTCCCGGGGAACACTGAAGCTTTCTTT.

This clone has a single count. The chain has TRBV6-1 and TRBJ1-2, with D unresolved. V lost 2 bases and J lost 6, with 19 bases in between. Germline-derived CDR1 and CDR2 are MNHNS and SASEGT. This CDR3 region has 16 residues. CDR3 DNA sequence: TGTGCCAGCAGTGAACGGGGTGCAAGCGTCCCCCATGGCTACACCTTC. It yields the protein CASSERGASVPHGYTF.

This clone was counted between two and nine times. The chain uses TRBV19 and TRBJ2-2; D is possibly TRBD2 (9 bases). The length of the CDR3 is 18 residues. The germline gives CDR1 LNHDA, CDR2 SQIVND (reference sequence). V dropped 4 bases and J dropped 6 bases, with 24 bases sitting between them. The DNA of the CDR3 is TGTGCCAGTAGTAAGACAGGGGTCAGCGGGAGGATCTCCGGGGAGCTGTTTTTT. As protein: CASSKTGVSGRISGELFF. Supplemented by reference TRBV19 and TRBJ2-2, the full variable domain reads DGGITQSPKYLFRKEGQNVTLSCEQNLNHDAMYWYRQDPGQGLRLIYYSQIVNDFQKGDIAEGYSVSREKKESFPLTVTSAQKNPTAFYLCASSKTGVSGRISGELFFGEGSRLTVL.

This clone was seen only once. The gene calls are TRBV27 and TRBJ2-7, with TRBD1 matching 7 bases. The trim removed 2 bases at V and 10 bases at J, leaving 5 bases unmatched. Germline assignment: CDR1 MNHEY and CDR2 SMNVEV (reference sequence). The CDR3 contains 12 residues. The CDR3 coding sequence is TGTGCCAGCAGTTTAGCCACAGGGGTACAGTACTTC. This codes for CASSLATGVQYF.

The J gene is TRBJ2-7, the V gene TRBV6-4; 7 bases fit TRBD2. With 6 bases clipped from V and 0 bases from J, the junction kept 11 bases outside the gene matches. Germline values: CDR1 MRHNA, CDR2 SNTAGT. The CDR3 is made up of 16 amino acids. CDR3 sequence: CASRRELRFSSYEQYF. DNA for the CDR3: TGTGCCAGCAGGCGGGAGCTACGGTTTAGCTCCTACGAGCAGTACTTC.